The source of this TCR beta chain is a study of shared clonotypes between healthy human individuals. This table comes from immunoSEQ multiplex PCR, and its TCRdb copy is limited to in-frame clones, with some not included. The table lists around 1.6 million clones, 95% to 99% of them singletons. In germline, CDR1 is SGHDT, CDR2 YYEEEE. The CDR3 extends over 13 amino acids. V lost 5 bases and J 6 bases, leaving 14 bases between the germline ends. Material for sequencing was naive CD4+ T cells sorted from blood. Regarding subset: CD45RA+ positively selected. This TCR came from a man aged 30 to 39 in good health. The J gene is TRBJ1-2, the V gene TRBV5-6; D gene ambiguous. CDR3 sequence (DNA): TGTGCCAGCAGACCTCAATCGGTGGATGGCTACACCTTC. Its protein is CASRPQSVDGYTF.